A single sample is the source of the 27 T cell receptor beta chains below, sequenced in a study of T cell changes during pregnancy in multiple sclerosis. Using immunoSEQ multiplex PCR, the repertoire was profiled, and TCRdb retains in-frame clones only, with some absent. The table has approximately 88,000 clones, about 93% seen once. The material sequenced was peripheral blood, taken in the third trimester of pregnancy. Every receptor here comes from a female donor with multiple sclerosis, enrolled in a pregnancy study.

V gene TRBV6-5 combines with J gene TRBJ1-2, with unresolved D. The CDR3 consists of 13 residues. Germline V gene lookup returns CDR1 MNHEY and CDR2 SVGAGI. V lost 9 bases, J lost 8 bases, and 19 bases lay in between. DNA for the CDR3: TGTGCCAGTTCCCAAGACGACAAGGCCGGCTACACCTTC. Translating gives CASSQDDKAGYTF.

The chain has TRBV11-2 and TRBJ2-7; 7 nucleotides align to TRBD1. J was trimmed by 3 bases and V by 2 bases; bases with no gene match: 4. Per the germline V gene, CDR1 is SGHAT and CDR2 is FQNNGV. The CDR3 loop spans 14 amino acids. The CDR3: CASSLRQGFYEQYF. CDR3 coding DNA: TGTGCCAGCAGCTTAAGACAGGGATTCTACGAGCAGTACTTC.

The V and J genes are TRBV28 and TRBJ2-7, with 8 bases identical to TRBD2. V gave up 4 bases and J gave up 4 bases; unmatched junction bases: 9. The CDR3 is 15 amino acids. Germline V gene lookup returns CDR1 MDHEN and CDR2 SYDVKM. The CDR3 sequence is CASSSNTAGGYEQYF. The CDR3 DNA is TGTGCCAGCAGTTCCAATACTGCGGGAGGTTACGAGCAGTACTTC.

The chain carries TRBV6-5 and TRBJ2-7; TRBD1 might be the D (6 bases). This CDR3 spans 15 amino acids. Trimming cost V 0 bases and J 5 bases, with 14 bases left between them. Germline V CDR1 and CDR2: MNHEY, SVGAGI. The CDR3 sequence: CASSYSLDRFDEQYF. CDR3 coding DNA: TGTGCCAGCAGTTACTCTCTCGACAGGTTCGACGAGCAGTACTTC.

The chain combines TRBV25-1 with TRBJ2-2; D might be TRBD2 (6 bases). The length of the CDR3 is 16 residues. V was trimmed by 5 bases and J by 2 bases, leaving 15 bases between them. The V gene's germline CDR1 is MGHDK and CDR2 SYGVNS. CDR3 region: CASSPQAGGNTGELFF. The CDR3 nucleotides are TGTGCCAGCAGTCCCCAAGCCGGGGGAAACACCGGGGAGCTGTTTTTT.

V usage is TRBV4-2 and J usage is TRBJ2-1; 10 bases fit TRBD2. The junction had 4 bases not matched to a gene; V was cut back by 4 bases and J by 1 base. The CDR3 consists of 16 residues. Per germline, CDR1 LGHNA and CDR2 YNFKEQ. Written as DNA, the CDR3 is TGTGCCAGCAGCCTATGGACTAGCGGATCCTACAATGAGCAGTTCTTC. As protein: CASSLWTSGSYNEQFF.

The V call is TRBV18, the J call TRBJ1-1; 7 bases are a match to TRBD1. The CDR3 covers 13 residues. J gave up 4 bases and V 3 bases, and 2 bases lay outside the gene matches. Per the germline V gene, CDR1 is KGHSH and CDR2 is LQKENI. The chain's CDR3 is CASSPQGVTEAFF. CDR3 nucleotides: TGTGCCAGCTCACCGCAGGGGGTCACTGAAGCTTTCTTT.

The rearrangement joins TRBV5-1 to TRBJ1-2, with 9 positions matching TRBD1. The germline V gene has CDR1 SGHRS and CDR2 YFSETQ. This CDR3 is built from 14 residues. J was trimmed by 8 bases and V by 2 bases; bases with no gene match: 7. CDR3 bases: TGCGCCAGCAGCTTTATGGGACAGGGACCCGGCTACACCTTC. Its translation: CASSFMGQGPGYTF.

This chain joins TRBV5-4 and TRBJ2-3; D possibly corresponds to TRBD2 (7 bases). V dropped 4 bases and J dropped 3 bases, with 18 bases sitting between them. CDR1 is SGHNT and CDR2 is YYREEE in the germline V gene (reference sequence). This CDR3 contains 16 residues. CDR3 in amino acids: CASSGRGGGGTDTQYF. For the CDR3, the DNA is TGTGCCAGCAGCGGTAGGGGGGGCGGGGGTACAGATACGCAGTATTTT. Variable domain in full (rest from reference TRBV5-4 and TRBJ2-3): ETGVTQSPTHLIKTRGQQVTLRCSSQSGHNTVSWYQQALGQGPQFIFQYYREEENGRGNFPPRFSGLQFPNYSSELNVNALELDDSALYLCASSGRGGGGTDTQYFGPGTRLTVL.

The gene calls are TRBV28 and TRBJ1-2; D not certain. V was shortened by 2 bases and J by 13 bases, with 17 bases between the two germline ends. The CDR3 spans 13 residues. The germline V gene encodes CDR1 MDHEN and CDR2 SYDVKM. The DNA for the CDR3 is TGTGCCAGCAGTTTAGAGCGGCAGGCCGGATCCACCTTC. It is translated as CASSLERQAGSTF.

This sequence joins TRBV27 and TRBJ2-1; 9 positions agree with TRBD2. The length of the CDR3 is 16 residues. Germline loops: CDR1 MNHEY, CDR2 SMNVEV (reference sequence). V gave up 4 bases and J gave up 6 bases; unmatched junction bases: 10. The DNA for the CDR3 is TGTGCCAGCAGTTGGGGCCAGCGGGAGGTCCGCAATGAGCAGTTCTTC. It yields the protein CASSWGQREVRNEQFF.

The rearrangement uses TRBV18 and TRBJ2-2; D not resolved. V shed 1 base and J shed 5 bases, with 5 bases lying between them. The germline gives CDR1 KGHSH, CDR2 LQKENI. This CDR3 spans 13 amino acids. The chain's CDR3 is CASSPLSTGELFF. The CDR3 DNA follows: TGTGCCAGCTCACCACTGAGTACCGGGGAGCTGTTTTTT.

The chain links TRBV5-1 to TRBJ2-7, with 9 bases matching TRBD1. Looked up from germline, CDR1 is SGHRS and CDR2 is YFSETQ. J was trimmed by 4 bases and V by 0 bases; bases with no gene match: 8. The CDR3 loop spans 16 amino acids. CDR3 coding DNA: TGCGCCAGCAGCTTGGAACCACAGGGGGCGCAGTACGAGCAGTACTTC. Amino acid sequence: CASSLEPQGAQYEQYF.

Many counts were recorded for this clone. The V call is TRBV5-1, the J call TRBJ1-1, with 10 bases matching TRBD1. From germline, CDR1 is SGHRS and CDR2 YFSETQ. The V segment lost 4 bases and the J segment 7 bases; nucleotides outside the gene matches: 4. This CDR3 comprises 13 residues. The CDR3 DNA reads TGCGCCAGCAGCAAGACAGGGGGCTTTGAAGCTTTCTTT. Amino acids: CASSKTGGFEAFF.

The chain carries TRBV6-6 and TRBJ2-1, with 12 positions matching TRBD2. With 6 bases clipped from V and 7 bases from J, the junction kept 1 base outside the gene matches. The CDR3 sequence is 13 residues long. Germline V gives CDR1 MNHNY, CDR2 SVGAGI (reference sequence). DNA of the CDR3: TGTGCCAGCAGCGGACTAGCGGGGAATGAGCAGTTCTTC. This translates into CASSGLAGNEQFF.

The chain carries TRBV2 and TRBJ1-1, with 8 bases lining up with TRBD1. The CDR3 is 14 amino acids. The germline V gene has CDR1 SNHLY and CDR2 FYNNEI. With 3 bases clipped from V and 5 bases from J, the junction kept 5 bases outside the gene matches. The CDR3 nucleotides are TGTGCCAGCAGTGAGGACAGGGTTAGAACTGAAGCTTTCTTT. Translating gives CASSEDRVRTEAFF.

The chain has TRBV4-1 and TRBJ2-7; D is unresolved. CDR3 length: 14 residues. In germline, CDR1 is MGHRA, CDR2 YSYEKL. The germline V and J ends were trimmed by 0 bases and 2 bases, with 8 bases remaining between them. CDR3 sequence (DNA): TGCGCCAGCAGCCAAGATCTAGGTACCTACGAGCAGTACTTC. Translated: CASSQDLGTYEQYF.

This chain connects TRBV10-1 to TRBJ2-7; 9 bases fit TRBD2. Germline loops: CDR1 WNHNN, CDR2 SYGVQD (reference sequence). J was trimmed by 3 bases and V by 5 bases; bases with no gene match: 5. The CDR3 consists of 14 residues. The CDR3 DNA reads TGCGCCAGCAGTCTTAGCGGGAGAATCTACGAGCAGTACTTC. Its protein product is CASSLSGRIYEQYF.

The rearrangement joins TRBV11-3 to TRBJ2-5, with 12 bases that match TRBD2. V lost 9 bases to trimming and J lost 7 bases; unmatched junction nucleotides: 12. The germline gives CDR1 SGHNT, CDR2 YENEEA. The CDR3 is 15 residues long. CDR3 bases: TGTGCCAGATCTAGCGGGAGGGCCAATGGGGTGACCCAGTACTTC. Its protein is CARSSGRANGVTQYF.

V gene TRBV27 combines with J gene TRBJ2-7; TRBD2 is a possible D gene (6 bases). This CDR3 has 13 residues. V was pared by 4 bases and J by 4 bases, with 11 bases between. The V gene's germline CDR1 is MNHEY and CDR2 SMNVEV (reference sequence). DNA for the CDR3: TGTGCCAGCAGTTGGGGGGAGGATTACGAGCAGTACTTC. Translation: CASSWGEDYEQYF.

This sequence joins TRBV27 and TRBJ2-5; 12 nucleotides line up with TRBD2. CDR3 length equals 20 residues. The trim removed 0 bases at V and 4 bases at J, leaving 15 bases unmatched. Germline V gene data show CDR1 as MNHEY and CDR2 as SMNVEV (reference sequence). The CDR3 here is CASSLSFPTSGSGERETQYF. CDR3 nucleotides: TGTGCCAGCAGTTTATCTTTTCCGACTAGCGGGAGTGGAGAGCGAGAGACCCAGTACTTC.

As DNA, the CDR3 is TGTGCCAGCAGCTTACGTGCTAGCGGGAGAAAAAACCCATGGAATGAGCAGTTCTTC. It yields the protein CASSLRASGRKNPWNEQFF. The chain uses TRBV13 and TRBJ2-1; 10 nucleotides line up with TRBD2. CDR3 length equals 19 residues. V dropped 2 bases and J dropped 7; count of bases not matched to a gene: 17. Germline V gene sequence: CDR1 PRHDT, CDR2 FYEKMQ (reference sequence).

The chain has TRBV27 and TRBJ2-7; D gene unclear. Trimming took off 5 bases at V and 7 bases at J, with 15 bases between the two ends. The CDR3 is 13 residues long. Per the germline V gene, CDR1 is MNHEY and CDR2 is SMNVEV (reference sequence). CDR3 coding DNA: TGTGCCAGCAGTACTACCCCGATGCGGGAGCAGTACTTC. Its translation: CASSTTPMREQYF.

The chain carries TRBV4-2 and TRBJ2-3; 8 nucleotides align to TRBD2. CDR1 LGHNA and CDR2 YNFKEQ come from the germline V gene. The CDR3 is made up of 16 amino acids. V lost 4 bases, J lost 4 bases, and 10 bases stayed unmatched. CDR3 region: CASSPRGAGDADTQYF. The CDR3 DNA reads as TGTGCCAGCAGCCCCCGGGGAGCGGGAGATGCAGATACGCAGTATTTT.

The V call is TRBV6-5, the J call TRBJ1-1, with TRBD1 matching over 9 bases. Germline-derived CDR1 and CDR2 are MNHEY and SVGAGI. V trimming: 6 bases; J trimming: 6 bases; junction bases outside the gene matches: 5. There are 13 residues in the CDR3. The CDR3 spells CASSVGQGPEAFF. The DNA for the CDR3 is TGTGCCAGCAGCGTGGGACAGGGTCCTGAAGCTTTCTTT.

The genes are TRBV30 and TRBJ2-7; TRBD1 agrees at 10 bases. Per germline, CDR1 GTSNPN and CDR2 SVGIG (reference sequence). This CDR3 has 15 amino acids. Trimming at V came to 1 base and at J to 4 bases, leaving 7 bases not matched to a gene. DNA of the CDR3: TGTGCCTGGAGTGACTATCGGGACAGGGGATACGAGCAGTACTTC. This sequence encodes CAWSDYRDRGYEQYF. Variable domain in full (rest from reference TRBV30 and TRBJ2-7): SQTIHQWPATLVQPVGSPLSLECTVEGTSNPNLYWYRQAAGRGLQLLFYSVGIGQISSEVPQNLSASRPQDRQFILSSKKLLLSDSGFYLCAWSDYRDRGYEQYFGPGTRLTVT.

This clone was seen a single time. The chain couples TRBV6-5 to TRBJ2-5, with 8 bases fitting TRBD1. The V segment lost 2 bases and the J segment 1 base; nucleotides outside the gene matches: 3. Germline V gene data show CDR1 as MNHEY and CDR2 as SVGAGI. This CDR3 region has 15 residues. The CDR3 protein is CASSYETGVQETQYF. The DNA of the CDR3 is TGTGCCAGCAGTTACGAGACAGGGGTCCAAGAGACCCAGTACTTC.